Listed below are T cell receptor beta chains from one sample, sequenced in a study of blood T cell repertoires in COVID-19. Clones were sequenced by immunoSEQ multiplex PCR, and TCRdb holds only the in-frame ones, with some missing. Of about 150,000 clones in the sample, about 90% are singletons; the top ten hold roughly 7%. The sample taken for sequencing was PBMCs or T cells enriched from blood (not recorded which). These receptors originate from a woman aged 50 to 65 who had recovered from COVID-19. CDR3s include the opening cysteine and the closing phenylalanine or tryptophan. A D gene is named only where the DNA matches it firmly. Some rows mark clone size as missing; the rest say once, few, many or name a class of expanded clone.

TRBJ2-7	13	-	-	TRBV11-2	CASSLDLPSRRYF	TGTGCCAGCAGCTTAGATCTCCCTAGCAGAAGGTACTTC
TRBJ2-3	13	-	-	TRBV6-5	CASTPPGSDTQYF	TGTGCCAGCACCCCACCGGGGTCAGATACGCAGTATTTT
TRBJ2-5	16	TRBD2	-	TRBV18	CASSPGASGRGETQYF	TGTGCCAGCTCACCAGGGGCTAGCGGGAGAGGGGAGACCCAGTACTTC
TRBJ2-1	15	TRBD1	-	TRBV4-3	CASSRTTGMYNEQFF	TGCGCCAGCAGCCGGACGACAGGGATGTACAATGAGCAGTTCTTC
TRBJ2-5	17	TRBD2	-	TRBV3-1/TRBV3-2	CASSQAPSGRAQETQYF	TGTGCCAGCAGCCAAGCGCCTAGCGGGAGAGCCCAAGAGACCCAGTACTTC
TRBJ1-6	14	TRBD1	-	TRBV19	CASSTTGGNSPLHF	TGTGCCAGTAGTACGACAGGGGGTAATTCACCCCTCCACTTT
TRBJ1-2	15	-	once	TRBV7-8	CASSLIQGLNYGYTF	TGTGCCAGCAGCTTAATTCAGGGCTTAAACTATGGCTACACCTTC
TRBJ2-1	15	-	-	TRBV6-5	CASAGGLSSYNEQFF	TGTGCCTCAGCCGGAGGGTTGAGCTCCTACAATGAGCAGTTCTTC
TRBJ1-2	14	TRBD1	-	TRBV7-2	CASSLVQGARGYTF	TGTGCCAGCAGCTTAGTACAGGGGGCCCGTGGCTACACCTTC
TRBJ2-3	15	TRBD2	-	TRBV15	CATSKTSGSTDTQYF	TGTGCCACCAGCAAAACTAGCGGAAGCACAGATACGCAGTATTTT
TRBJ1-4	15	-	-	TRBV6-1	CASSDRGFTNEKLFF	TGTGCCAGCAGTGACCGGGGGTTCACGAATGAAAAACTGTTTTTT
TRBJ1-1	14	-	-	TRBV18	CASSRANRETEAFF	TGTGCCAGCTCACGGGCGAACAGAGAGACTGAAGCTTTCTTT
TRBJ2-3	15	TRBD2	-	TRBV29-1	CSVGGRAIEVDTQYF	TGCAGCGTTGGTGGGAGGGCGATCGAGGTCGATACGCAGTATTTT
TRBJ2-7	12	-	-	TRBV11-3	CASSLARDLEYF	TGTGCCAGCAGCTTAGCTCGGGATTTAGAGTACTTC
TRBJ2-2	15	-	-	TRBV27	CASSLAGVGTGELFF	TGTGCCAGCAGTTTGGCAGGGGTTGGCACCGGGGAGCTGTTTTTT
TRBJ1-1	14	-	-	TRBV28	CASSSTGRRTEAFF	TGTGCCAGCAGTTCAACAGGGCGGAGGACTGAAGCTTTCTTT
TRBJ2-1	14	TRBD2	-	TRBV29-1	CSDGLAGGDNEQFF	TGCAGCGACGGTTTAGCGGGAGGGGACAATGAGCAGTTCTTC
TRBJ1-6	17	-	-	TRBV9	CASSVASGFGDNSPLHF	TGTGCCAGCAGCGTAGCTTCCGGGTTCGGCGATAATTCACCCCTCCACTTT
TRBJ1-6	15	-	-	TRBV5-1	CASSLAVRSSSPLHF	TGCGCCAGCAGCTTGGCAGTCCGTTCATCCTCACCCCTCCACTTT
TRBJ2-7	15	-	-	TRBV19	CASSDPGLGGYEQYF	TGTGCCAGTAGTGACCCAGGATTGGGGGGATACGAGCAGTACTTC
TRBJ1-2	12	TRBD1	-	TRBV6-5	CASTATGNGYTF	TGTGCCAGCACCGCGACAGGGAATGGCTACACCTTC
TRBJ2-5	16	-	-	TRBV3-1/TRBV3-2	CASSQDSGLSGETQYF	TGTGCCAGCAGCCAAGACTCGGGACTCTCGGGGGAGACCCAGTACTTC
TRBJ2-1	16	-	-	TRBV18	CASSPGTGSGGNEQFF	TGTGCCAGCTCACCAGGAACAGGGTCGGGGGGCAATGAGCAGTTCTTC